The sequence of this T cell receptor (beta chain) was determined in a study of blood T cells in healthy people across ages (dated by TCRdb to 2015 to 2017). Background for the entire study: In model experiments, template switching captured about one uniquely barcoded TCR beta cDNA molecule for every two T cells. Age-related changes in TCR beta repertoire diversity were measured in the study by deep sequencing normalized with unique cDNA molecular identifiers. Four age groups were formed from the donors: young (average approximately 16 years), middle-aged (around 39), aged (62) and long-lived (about 80). Donors of different ages were randomly distributed across sequencing lanes to avoid experimental bias. For two donors (one aged 18 to 30 and one aged 80 or older), the study analyzed two additional independent replicas of 1 million unique cDNA reads from the same blood draw. Here is what the overall study found, with its caveats: Because the CMV infection status of the donors was unknown, age-related changes in expanded clonotypes may potentially have been confounded. Estimates of total diversity based on one million sequenced T cells were regarded as lower bounds and as underestimates. As age increased, observed TCR beta diversity per million T cells dropped in a roughly linear way, and a significant reduction was already evident by age 40. Since profiling was done on bulk unsorted PBMCs, naive and antigen-experienced compartments could not be conclusively compared. The percentage of naive T cells measured by flow cytometry correlated strongly with observed TCR beta diversity. The long-lived group showed more naive CD4+ T cells, fewer expanded clones and increased TCR diversity than the aged group, suggesting age selection.

There are a few counts of this clonotype. Its antigen is currently not known. No per-base quality is available; no much larger clone lies one base away. The V and J ends are trimmed by 2 bases and 6 bases, leaving 11 bases between them. CDR1 and CDR2 are drawn from the germline V gene (reference sequence): SEHNR, FQNEAQ. The CDR3 spans 13 residues, from the cysteine through the phenylalanine. Left in the record is the CDR3 DNA by itself, 39 bases read in frame from the first base. The donors were 40 or so Caucasian individuals from Russia, aged about 6 to 95 years, who were systemically healthy. Around 9.9 milliliters of peripheral blood were collected from each donor into EDTA-treated Vacutainer tubes. Ficoll-Paque density-gradient centrifugation was used to isolate PBMCs, with at least 6 million obtained per sample. Total RNA was extracted from PBMCs with Trizol reagent, with at least 6 micrograms obtained per sample. For every donor, an aliquot of PBMCs went through flow cytometry to measure the percentages of naive CD45RAhigh/CD27high T cells.

The method was 5' RACE. Sequenced on an Illumina HiSeq 2500. A second about 7 to 11 cycle PCR used a sample-barcoded 5' primer and a J-beta primer mix. A template-switch 5' adaptor carrying 12 random nucleotides introduced a unique molecular identifier onto each TCR beta cDNA molecule. Each sample yielded at least 3 million CDR3-containing paired-end reads. First-strand cDNA synthesis was performed from all RNA using the Mint cDNA synthesis kit, with priming by a TRBC-specific oligonucleotide. Following uracil-DNA glycosylase treatment, all cDNA underwent a first 18-cycle PCR with the universal primers M1SS and BC2_uni_R. From the authors' description of their analysis: For normalization, 1 million high-quality reads, each with a distinct molecular identifier, were randomly selected from each sample. Reads sharing molecular identifiers were discarded rather than binned into consensus sequences. MiTCR, run with a Q25 quality threshold and the strictest error-elimination algorithm, handled CDR3 identification, clonotype clustering and error correction. Lower-bound total TCR beta diversity was estimated with a nonparametric unseen species model using Euler transformation. TCRdb reprocessing: public reads trimmed at Q25 with fastp, clones called with MiXCR, in-frame beta chains kept. Merged by CDR3 protein, the rows form single entries marked with the most common genes and DNA. For this entry, the V and J calls and clone size follow TCRdb and not the study's own pipeline. The table for this sample lists about 1.6 million distinct CDR3 sequences; about 31% of them were counted only once. The ten largest clones represent roughly 12% of the sample.

This TCR was recovered from a woman between 25 and 40 years old in good health. The sequenced sample was blood. The sequence joins TRBV7-9 to TRBJ2-7; the D gene lacks a confident call. The DNA sequence follows: TGTGCCAGCAGCTTATCTGGGTTCGGCGAGCAGTACTTC. The encoded protein is CASSLSGFGEQYF.